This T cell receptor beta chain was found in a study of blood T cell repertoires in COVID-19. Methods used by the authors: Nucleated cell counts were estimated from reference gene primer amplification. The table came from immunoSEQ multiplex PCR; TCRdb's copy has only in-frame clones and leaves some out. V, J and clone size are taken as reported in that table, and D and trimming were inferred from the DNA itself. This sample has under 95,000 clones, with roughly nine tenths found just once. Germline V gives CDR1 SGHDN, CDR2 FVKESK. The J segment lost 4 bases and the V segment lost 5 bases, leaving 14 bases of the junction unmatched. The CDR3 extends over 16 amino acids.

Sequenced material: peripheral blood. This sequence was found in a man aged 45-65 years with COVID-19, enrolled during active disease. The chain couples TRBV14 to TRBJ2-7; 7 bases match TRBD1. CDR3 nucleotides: TGTGCCAGCAGCTCCCGCTACAGGGGCCCCTTATACGAGCAGTACTTC. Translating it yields CASSSRYRGPLYEQYF.